The T cell receptor beta chain under discussion was sequenced for a study of chemoradiotherapy in HPV16-positive cancers (dated by TCRdb to the early 2020s). At the level of the whole study: Functional T-cell assays on cells from a couple of HPV16-positive patients defined candidate HPV-specific T-cell clones and common TCR motifs. The study asked whether T-cell immunity against the HPV oncoproteins E6 and E7 changes during chemoradiotherapy and whether it affects survival. Next, the candidate HPV-specific TCRs and motifs were followed in TCR repertoires from under 95 patients with HPV-related cancers. Broader findings and caveats from the paper: The functional definition of HPV-specific T cells was derived from only two HPV16-positive patients, and the survival association was reported for HPV16-positive patients. Expansion of candidate HPV-specific clones and E7-related TCR motifs was observed in the tumor microenvironment during treatment, whereas no such expansion was observed for non-HPV-specific T cells. Improved recurrence-free survival in HPV16-positive patients was associated with expansion of HPV-responsive T cells during chemoradiotherapy.

The method behind the library was the immunoSEQ multiplex PCR assay. The clones in this table, taken by TCRdb from immuneACCESS, are in-frame only. Not every clone is retained; where verified, under half of the shortfall comes from an unresolved V gene, and the cause of the rest is unknown. This sample is represented by some 7,700 clones; around 78% of them were singletons. Of the sample, under 8.5% is held by the ten largest clones. Repertoires were sampled repeatedly over the course of chemoradiotherapy so that clonal expansion in the tumor microenvironment could be followed. CDR1 and CDR2 were assigned from the germline V gene as MGHRA and YSYEKL. Its CDR3 holds 17 amino acids, cysteine through phenylalanine. The DNA shown is the 51-base CDR3, in frame from base 1. Trimming costs V 0 bases and J 0 bases, and their ends lie 12 bases apart. For this clone: Its antigen specificity is not known. The input lacks base qualities; no much larger clone sits a single base away.

Recombination joined TRBV4-1 with TRBJ2-1; the D segment cannot be called with confidence. The sequence derives from a human donor with HPV-associated anogenital cancer. This sample was gathered from a patient who underwent chemoradiotherapy. CDR3 region: CASSQERPRRSYNEQFF. The DNA sequence is as follows: TGCGCCAGCAGCCAAGAAAGACCCCGACGCTCCTACAATGAGCAGTTCTTC.